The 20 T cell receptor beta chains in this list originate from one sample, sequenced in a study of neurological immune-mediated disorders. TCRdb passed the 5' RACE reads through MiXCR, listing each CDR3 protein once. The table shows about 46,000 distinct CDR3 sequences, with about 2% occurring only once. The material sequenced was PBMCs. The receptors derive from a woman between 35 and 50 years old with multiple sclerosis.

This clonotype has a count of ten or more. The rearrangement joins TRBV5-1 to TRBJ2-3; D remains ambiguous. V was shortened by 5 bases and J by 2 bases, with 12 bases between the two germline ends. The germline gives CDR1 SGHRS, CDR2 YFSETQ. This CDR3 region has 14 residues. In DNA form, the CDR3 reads TGCGCCAGCAGGGTGGACCTTTACACAGATACGCAGTATTTT. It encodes CASRVDLYTDTQYF. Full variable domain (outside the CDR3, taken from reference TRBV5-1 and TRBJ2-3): KAGVTQTPRYLIKTRGQQVTLSCSPISGHRSVSWYQQTPGQGLQFLFEYFSETQRNKGNFPGRFSGRQFSNSRSEMNVSTLELGDSALYLCASRVDLYTDTQYFGPGTRLTVL.

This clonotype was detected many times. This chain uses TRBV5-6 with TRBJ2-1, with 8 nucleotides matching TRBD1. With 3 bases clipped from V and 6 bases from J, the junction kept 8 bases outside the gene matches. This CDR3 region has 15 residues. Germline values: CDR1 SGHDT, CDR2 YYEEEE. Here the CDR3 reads CASSSTRDRSNEQFF. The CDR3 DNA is TGTGCCAGCAGCTCGACCCGGGACAGGAGCAATGAGCAGTTCTTC. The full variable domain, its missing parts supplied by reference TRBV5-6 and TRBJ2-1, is DAGVTQSPTHLIKTRGQQVTLRCSPKSGHDTVSWYQQALGQGPQFIFQYYEEEERQRGNFPDRFSGHQFPNYSSELNVNALLLGDSALYLCASSSTRDRSNEQFFGPGTRLTVL.

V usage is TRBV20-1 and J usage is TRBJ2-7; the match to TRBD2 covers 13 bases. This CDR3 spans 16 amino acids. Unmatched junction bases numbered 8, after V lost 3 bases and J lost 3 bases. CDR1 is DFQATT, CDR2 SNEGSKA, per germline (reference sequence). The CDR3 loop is CSARPFGLAGDYEQYF. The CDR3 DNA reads TGCAGTGCTAGGCCGTTTGGACTAGCGGGGGACTACGAGCAGTACTTC.

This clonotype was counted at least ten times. The CDR3 loop reads CASSFMRSRAKNIQYF. CDR3 bases: TGTGCCAGCAGCTTCATGCGGTCCAGGGCCAAAAACATTCAGTACTTC. The V and J genes are TRBV5-6 and TRBJ2-4, with D unclear. The CDR3 loop spans 16 amino acids. Trimming took off 2 bases at V and 1 base at J, with 13 bases between the two ends. The germline gives CDR1 SGHDT, CDR2 YYEEEE.

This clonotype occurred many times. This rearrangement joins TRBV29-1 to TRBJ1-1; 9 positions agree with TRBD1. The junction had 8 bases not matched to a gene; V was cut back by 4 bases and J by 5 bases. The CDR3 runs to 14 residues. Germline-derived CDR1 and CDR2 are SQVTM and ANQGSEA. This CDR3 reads CSVGIGQGWTEAFF. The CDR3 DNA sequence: TGCAGCGTTGGAATAGGACAGGGGTGGACTGAAGCTTTCTTT.

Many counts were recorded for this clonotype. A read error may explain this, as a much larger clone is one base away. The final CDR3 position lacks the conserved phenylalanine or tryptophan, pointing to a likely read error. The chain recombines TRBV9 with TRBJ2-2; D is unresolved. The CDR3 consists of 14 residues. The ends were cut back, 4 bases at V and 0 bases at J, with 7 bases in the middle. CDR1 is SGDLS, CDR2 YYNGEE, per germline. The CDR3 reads CASSPYSNTGELFC. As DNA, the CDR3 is TGTGCCAGCAGCCCCTACTCGAACACCGGGGAGCTGTTTTGT.

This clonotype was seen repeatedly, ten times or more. The CDR3 region has the DNA TGCAGTGCTAGAGATGGGGACCTGGGGGGTGAAGCTTTCTTT. This gives the protein CSARDGDLGGEAFF. This chain joins TRBV20-1 and TRBJ1-1; weak D call: TRBD1 (5 bases). Germline CDR1 and CDR2: DFQATT and SNEGSKA (reference sequence). This CDR3 has 14 residues. V was pared by 0 bases and J by 7 bases, with 15 bases between.

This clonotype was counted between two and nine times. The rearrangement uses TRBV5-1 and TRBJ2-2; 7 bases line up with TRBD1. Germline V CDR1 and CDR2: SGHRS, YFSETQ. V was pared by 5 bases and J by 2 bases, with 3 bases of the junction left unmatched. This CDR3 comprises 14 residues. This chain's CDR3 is CASRTGRNTGELFF. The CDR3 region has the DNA TGCGCCAGCAGGACAGGGAGAAACACCGGGGAGCTGTTTTTT.

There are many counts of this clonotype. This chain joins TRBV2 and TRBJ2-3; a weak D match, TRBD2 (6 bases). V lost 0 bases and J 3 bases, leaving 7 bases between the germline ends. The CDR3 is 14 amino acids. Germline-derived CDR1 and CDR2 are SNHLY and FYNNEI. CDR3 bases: TGTGCCAGCAGTGAAGCGCTAGCGACAGATACGCAGTATTTT. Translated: CASSEALATDTQYF.

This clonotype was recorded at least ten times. CDR3 residues: CASSQGFGLDGAKNIQYF. The CDR3 nucleotides are TGCGCCAGCAGCCAGGGGTTTGGGTTGGACGGCGCCAAAAACATTCAGTACTTC. The chain carries TRBV4-1 and TRBJ2-4; D call uncertain. V was pared by 3 bases and J by 1 base, with 19 bases between. The CDR3 covers 18 residues. In germline, CDR1 is MGHRA, CDR2 YSYEKL.

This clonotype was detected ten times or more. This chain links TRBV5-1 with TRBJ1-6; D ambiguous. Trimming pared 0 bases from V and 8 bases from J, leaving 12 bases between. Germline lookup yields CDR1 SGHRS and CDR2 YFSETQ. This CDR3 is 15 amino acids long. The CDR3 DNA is TGCGCCAGCAGCTTGGACGGGCAGGAACATTCACCCCTCCACTTT. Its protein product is CASSLDGQEHSPLHF. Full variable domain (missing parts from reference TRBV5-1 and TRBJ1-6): KAGVTQTPRYLIKTRGQQVTLSCSPISGHRSVSWYQQTPGQGLQFLFEYFSETQRNKGNFPGRFSGRQFSNSRSEMNVSTLELGDSALYLCASSLDGQEHSPLHFGNGTRLTVT.

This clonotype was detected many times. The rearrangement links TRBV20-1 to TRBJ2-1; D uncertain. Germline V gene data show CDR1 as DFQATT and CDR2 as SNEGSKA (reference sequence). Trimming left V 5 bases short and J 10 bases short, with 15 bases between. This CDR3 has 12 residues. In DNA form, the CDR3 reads TGCAGTGCTCCTCAACAAGGAAACGAGCAGTTCTTC. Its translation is CSAPQQGNEQFF.

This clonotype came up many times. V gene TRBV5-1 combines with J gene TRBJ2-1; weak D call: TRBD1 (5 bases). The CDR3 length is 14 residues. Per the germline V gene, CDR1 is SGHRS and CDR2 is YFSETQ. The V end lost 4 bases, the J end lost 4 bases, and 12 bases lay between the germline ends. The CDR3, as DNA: TGCGCCAGCAGCAGCCAGGGCACGTACAATGAGCAGTTCTTC. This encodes CASSSQGTYNEQFF.

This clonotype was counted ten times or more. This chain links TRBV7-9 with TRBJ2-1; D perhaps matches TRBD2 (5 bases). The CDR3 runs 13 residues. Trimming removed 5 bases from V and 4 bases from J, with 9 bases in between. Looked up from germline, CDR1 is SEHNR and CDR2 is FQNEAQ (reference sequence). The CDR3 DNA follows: TGTGCCAGCAGCCCGACGGGATACAATGAGCAGTTCTTC. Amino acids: CASSPTGYNEQFF.

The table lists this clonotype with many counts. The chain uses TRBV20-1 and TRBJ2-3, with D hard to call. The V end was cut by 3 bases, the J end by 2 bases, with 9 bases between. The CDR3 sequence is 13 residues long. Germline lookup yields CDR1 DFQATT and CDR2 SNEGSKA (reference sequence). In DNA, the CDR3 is TGCAGTGCTAGTGTCGGAGACACAGATACGCAGTATTTT. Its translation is CSASVGDTDTQYF.

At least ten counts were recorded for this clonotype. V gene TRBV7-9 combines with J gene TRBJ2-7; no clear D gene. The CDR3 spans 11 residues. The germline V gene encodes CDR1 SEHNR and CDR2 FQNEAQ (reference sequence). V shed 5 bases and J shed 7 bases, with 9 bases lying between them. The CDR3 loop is CASSLIGEQYF. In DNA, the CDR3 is TGTGCCAGCAGCCTCATAGGGGAGCAGTACTTC.

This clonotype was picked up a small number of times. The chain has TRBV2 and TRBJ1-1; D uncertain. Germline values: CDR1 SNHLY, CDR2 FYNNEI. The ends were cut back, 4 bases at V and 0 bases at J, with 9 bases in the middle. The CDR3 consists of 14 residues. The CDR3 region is CASSGRVMNTEAFF. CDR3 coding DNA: TGTGCCAGCAGTGGAAGGGTCATGAACACTGAAGCTTTCTTT.

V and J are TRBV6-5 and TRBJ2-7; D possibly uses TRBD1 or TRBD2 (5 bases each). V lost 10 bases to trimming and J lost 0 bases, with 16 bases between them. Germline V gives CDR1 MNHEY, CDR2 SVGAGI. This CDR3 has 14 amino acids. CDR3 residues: CATRGDPSSYEQYF. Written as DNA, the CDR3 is TGTGCCACCCGAGGGGACCCGAGCTCCTACGAGCAGTACTTC.

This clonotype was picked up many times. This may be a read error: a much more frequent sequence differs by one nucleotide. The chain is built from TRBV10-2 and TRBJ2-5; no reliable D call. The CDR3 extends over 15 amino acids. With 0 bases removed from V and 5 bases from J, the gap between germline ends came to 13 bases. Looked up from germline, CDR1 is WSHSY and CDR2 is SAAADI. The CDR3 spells CASSESEIAIETQYF. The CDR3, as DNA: TGCGCCAGCAGTGAGTCGGAGATAGCAATTGAGACCCAGTACTTC.

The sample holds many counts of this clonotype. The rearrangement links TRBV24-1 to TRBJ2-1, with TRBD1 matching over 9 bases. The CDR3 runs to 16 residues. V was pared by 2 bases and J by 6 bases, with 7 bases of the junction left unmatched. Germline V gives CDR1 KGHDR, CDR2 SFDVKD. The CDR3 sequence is CATSDSPGTGRNEQFF. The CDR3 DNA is TGTGCCACCAGTGATTCACCCGGGACAGGGCGCAATGAGCAGTTCTTC.